These 16 T cell receptor beta chains were sequenced from one sample in a study of cytomegalovirus exposure and HLA in healthy donors. This PCR relied on a set of 60 Vbeta primers and 13 Jbeta primers. Profiling relied on immunoSEQ multiplex PCR, and the TCRdb table lists in-frame clones only, not all of them. The sample table sets out about 210,000 clones. The sequencing input was PBMCs. Receptors were obtained from a woman in her twenties or thirties in good health and CMV-seropositive.

The chain has TRBV5-1 and TRBJ2-1, with 7 nucleotides matching TRBD2. CDR1 is SGHRS, CDR2 YFSETQ, per germline. This CDR3 comprises 17 residues. V was clipped by 0 bases and J by 8 bases; unmatched bases: 14. The CDR3 DNA reads as TGCGCCAGCAGCTTGGCGGGAGGCGGATTCGTTAACCATGAGCAGTTCTTC. It specifies CASSLAGGGFVNHEQFF.

The V gene is TRBV6-5, the J gene TRBJ1-2; 9 nucleotides agree with TRBD1. Trimming took 0 bases from V and 8 from J; bases not matched to a gene: 10. CDR1 MNHEY and CDR2 SVGAGI come from the germline V gene. The CDR3 extends over 16 amino acids. The chain's CDR3 is CASSYSRGGTGWGYTF. For the CDR3, the DNA is TGTGCCAGCAGTTACTCGAGGGGAGGGACAGGGTGGGGCTACACCTTC.

The chain joins TRBV19 to TRBJ2-7, with TRBD2 as a possible D gene (6 bases). The CDR3 is made up of 13 amino acids. V lost 5 bases, J lost 2 bases, and 10 bases lay in between. The germline CDR1 and CDR2 sequences are LNHDA and SQIVND (reference sequence). CDR3 amino acids: CASSSSGPYEQYF. CDR3 DNA: TGTGCCAGTAGTTCCAGCGGGCCCTACGAGCAGTACTTC.

This chain uses TRBV5-6 with TRBJ1-2; D ambiguous. Germline assignment: CDR1 SGHDT and CDR2 YYEEEE. Between the trimmed V and J ends, which lost 4 bases and 4 bases, there was a span of 11 bases. The CDR3 is 13 amino acids. In DNA, the CDR3 is TGTGCCAGCAGCCCGAACCTGGCCTATGGCTACACCTTC. Translation: CASSPNLAYGYTF.

The chain combines TRBV5-5 with TRBJ2-3; D might be TRBD2 (5 bases). The V gene's germline CDR1 is SGHKS and CDR2 YYEKEE (reference sequence). The germline V and J ends were trimmed by 6 bases and 4 bases, with 12 bases remaining between them. The CDR3 runs to 13 residues. In nucleotides, the CDR3 is TGTGCCAGCACCGAGGGTGGGGCAGATACGCAGTATTTT. Protein sequence: CASTEGGADTQYF.

The chain is built from TRBV7-9 and TRBJ1-2; D may be TRBD1 (6 bases). Germline V gives CDR1 SEHNR, CDR2 FQNEAQ (reference sequence). V was cut by 2 bases and J by 8 bases, with 12 bases left in between. The CDR3 spans 13 residues. CDR3 protein: CASSLLRQEGYTF. The CDR3, as DNA: TGTGCCAGCAGCTTACTCCGACAGGAGGGCTACACCTTC.

This chain connects TRBV18 to TRBJ2-3; D might be TRBD2 (6 bases). This CDR3 spans 14 amino acids. Trimming left V 3 bases short and J 3 bases short, with 10 bases between. In germline, CDR1 is KGHSH, CDR2 LQKENI. The CDR3 coding sequence is TGTGCCAGCTCACCCGGCGGGATGACAGATACGCAGTATTTT. The encoded protein is CASSPGGMTDTQYF.

V gene TRBV9 combines with J gene TRBJ1-1, with D unresolved. Germline lookup yields CDR1 SGDLS and CDR2 YYNGEE. The V end lost 3 bases, the J end lost 5 bases, and 11 bases lay between the germline ends. This CDR3 contains 13 residues. The CDR3 region has the DNA TGTGCCAGCAGCGCGCGGACGGGAACTGAAGCTTTCTTT. It codes for CASSARTGTEAFF.

J is TRBJ2-5 and V is TRBV5-1, with D possibly being TRBD2 (5 bases). The J call is in doubt because the DNA end fits TRBJ2-7 better. The germline CDR1 and CDR2 sequences are SGHRS and YFSETQ. The CDR3 consists of 14 residues. The DNA of the CDR3 is TGCGCCAGCAGCTTGCTCGGGGTGTCCTACGAGCAGTACTTC. Translation gives CASSLLGVSYEQYF.

The genes are TRBV6-6 and TRBJ2-7, with 9 positions matching TRBD1. V was pared by 6 bases and J by 5 bases, with 11 bases of the junction left unmatched. CDR1 and CDR2 from the germline V gene are MNHNY and SVGAGI (reference sequence). This CDR3 region has 15 residues. Written as DNA, the CDR3 is TGTGCCAGCAGCAAACCCGGGACAGGGTTCCACGAGCAGTACTTC. Protein: CASSKPGTGFHEQYF.

V usage is TRBV14 and J usage is TRBJ1-1; tentative D call: TRBD1 (5 bases). The germline V gene has CDR1 SGHDN and CDR2 FVKESK. Trimming took off 1 base at V and 2 bases at J, with 11 bases between the two ends. The CDR3 length is 15 residues. CDR3 coding DNA: TGTGCCAGCAGCCAAGCGTATAGGGGTAACACTGAAGCTTTCTTT. This gives the protein CASSQAYRGNTEAFF.

The rearrangement uses TRBV29-1 and TRBJ2-7; 7 positions agree with TRBD1. The germline V gene encodes CDR1 SQVTM and CDR2 ANQGSEA. This CDR3 comprises 11 residues. V shed 7 bases, J shed 4 bases, and the junction held 4 bases outside the gene matches. The CDR3 nucleotides are TGCAGCGGACAGGGTTTGTACGAGCAGTACTTC. Its translation: CSGQGLYEQYF.

V and J are TRBV6-6 and TRBJ1-2, with 8 bases that match TRBD1. V shed 5 bases and J 4 bases; nucleotides not matched to a gene: 9. CDR1 MNHNY and CDR2 SVGAGI come from the germline V gene (reference sequence). This CDR3 comprises 15 residues. The CDR3 loop is CASSPGQGLAYGYTF. DNA for the CDR3: TGTGCCAGCAGTCCCGGACAGGGTCTGGCCTATGGCTACACCTTC.

The V gene is TRBV6-6, the J gene TRBJ1-2; maybe TRBD1 (5 bases). The CDR3 totals 15 residues. Trimming took off 0 bases at V and 8 bases at J, with 16 bases between the two ends. Germline V gene sequence: CDR1 MNHNY, CDR2 SVGAGI (reference sequence). The CDR3: CASSYSSTGGVGYTF. The CDR3, as DNA: TGTGCCAGCAGTTACTCTAGTACAGGTGGGGTGGGCTACACCTTC.

V and J are TRBV11-2 and TRBJ2-7, with TRBD2 identical over 9 bases. CDR1 is SGHAT, CDR2 FQNNGV, per germline. V dropped 7 bases and J dropped 4; count of bases not matched to a gene: 8. The CDR3 has 14 residues. The CDR3 reads CASNPAGGFYEQYF. The DNA of the CDR3 is TGTGCCAGCAACCCCGCGGGGGGGTTTTACGAGCAGTACTTC. The full variable domain, with the rest looked up from reference TRBV11-2 and TRBJ2-7, is EAGVAQSPRYKIIEKRQSVAFWCNPISGHATLYWYQQILGQGPKLLIQFQNNGVVDDSQLPKDRFSAERLKGVDSTLKIQPAKLEDSAVYLCASNPAGGFYEQYFGPGTRLTVT.

V usage is TRBV9 and J usage is TRBJ2-3, with 15 bases that match TRBD2. The V and J ends lost 2 bases and 4 bases, in that order; junction bases with no gene match: 2. The CDR3 runs to 16 residues. The germline V gene encodes CDR1 SGDLS and CDR2 YYNGEE. This CDR3 is CASSVGTSGGPDTQYF. In DNA form, the CDR3 reads TGTGCCAGCAGCGTCGGGACTAGCGGGGGGCCAGATACGCAGTATTTT.